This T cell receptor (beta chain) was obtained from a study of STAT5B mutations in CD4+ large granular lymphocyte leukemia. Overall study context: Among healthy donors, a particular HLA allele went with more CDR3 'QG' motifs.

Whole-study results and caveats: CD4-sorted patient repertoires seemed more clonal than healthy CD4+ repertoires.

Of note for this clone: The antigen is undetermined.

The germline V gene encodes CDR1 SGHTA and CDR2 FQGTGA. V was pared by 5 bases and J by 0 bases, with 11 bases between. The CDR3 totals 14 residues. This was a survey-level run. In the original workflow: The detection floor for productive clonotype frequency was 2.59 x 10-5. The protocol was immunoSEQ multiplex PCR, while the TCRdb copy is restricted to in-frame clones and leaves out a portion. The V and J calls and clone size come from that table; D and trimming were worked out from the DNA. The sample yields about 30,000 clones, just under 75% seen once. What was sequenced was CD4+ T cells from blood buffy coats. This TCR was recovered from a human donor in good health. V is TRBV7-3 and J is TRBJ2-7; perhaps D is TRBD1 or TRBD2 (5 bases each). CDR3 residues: CASSRDGSSYEQYF. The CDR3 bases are TGTGCCAGCAGCCGGGACGGAAGCTCCTACGAGCAGTACTTC.